This T cell receptor beta chain came from a study of beta chain features in type 1 diabetes (dated by TCRdb to between 2018 and 2020). Describing the broader study: Mean age, gender distribution, total cell number and subset yield did not differ between patients and healthy donors. Across all samples, about 110 million sorted cells were examined, and cell number per subset correlated strongly with RNA yield. In the study, recently diagnosed type 1 diabetes patients and matched healthy donors were compared on the TCRB repertoires of their sorted circulating CD4+ T cell subsets. Regulatory and stem cell-like memory subsets were obtained from only 8 patients and roughly eight healthy donors, while naive and central memory subsets were obtained from all 30 or so donors.

A single peripheral blood draw of approximately 100 mL on average was collected from each donor into heparinised tubes. Naive, central memory, regulatory and stem cell-like memory CD4+ T cells were sorted on a BD FACSAria II using a panel including CD45RO, CCR7, CD25, CD127, CD95 and CD27. Purity was above 98% for every sorted population. PBMCs were separated immediately by Lymphoprep density gradient centrifugation and were stained directly, without being cultured. To minimize batch effects, samples were stained and sorted in pairs, one healthy donor with one patient per experiment. The germline V gene gives CDR1 as MDHEN and CDR2 as SYDVKM. Including cysteine and phenylalanine, the CDR3 has 17 amino acids. Only the CDR3 portion is preserved as DNA: 51 bases, with reading frame beginning at the first base. V is pruned by 7 bases and J by 6 bases, leaving 20 bases of the junction without a gene match.

With respect to this clone: No antigen is known for it. The input lacks base qualities; no much larger clone sits a single base away.

Study-wide findings and limitations: At VDJ recombination sites, patients with type 1 diabetes made fewer insertions and deleted more nucleotides, a pattern implying thymic rearrangement abnormalities. Type 1 diabetes patients showed a moderate but significant shortening of TCRB CDR3 length in all four CD4+ subsets. Because cDNA was sequenced instead of genomic DNA, activated cells with high expression could be over-represented, although the groups did not differ in activation or CD3 levels. PCR might favor shorter templates, but patient and control samples were amplified and corrected together, so any skew would affect both groups equally. The naive, central memory and regulatory TCRB repertoires appeared to resemble one another more closely among patients than among healthy donors. Only small numbers of individuals were included in the HLA sub-analyses, which left unresolved whether HLA type had any influence on TCRB rearrangement.

All of the isolated RNA was reverse transcribed with the High Capacity cDNA Reverse Transcription Kit, so expressed TCRB transcripts were sequenced. Deep immunoSEQ sequencing was applied to naive, central memory and regulatory T cell samples, giving an average of around 4 million total reads per sample. After sorted cells were lysed in RLT buffer, RNA was extracted with DNase-treated RNeasy Micro or Mini kits, with the choice depending on cell number. Each cell subset was processed on its own to prevent cross-contamination, while patient and healthy donor samples were processed together. TCRB sequences were amplified from cDNA with the immunoSEQ multiplex PCR, producing 87-bp fragments spanning the CDR3 region. Sequencing of the amplicons was done on the Illumina HiSeq platform. The original pipeline was this. Synthetic template baselines were used to correct PCR bias computationally, reads within Hamming distance 2 were collapsed, and singletons that could not be merged were discarded. Reads were aligned against IMGT so that V, D and J genes, CDR3 length and insertions or deletions at six rearrangement sites could be assigned. Within each subset, clonotype counts were normalized to sorted cell number, and only after that were true diversity and Gini coefficients computed with the tcR R package. The overlap coefficient, calculated on TCRB nucleotide sequences, was used to quantify repertoire sharing. Out-of-frame TCRB sequences from naive cells were analyzed as a proxy for the pre-selection repertoire. TCRdb took this table from immuneACCESS and kept in-frame rearrangements with V and J called. Such tables lack part of the clones; where checked against another copy, unresolved V genes explain under half of the gap, and the rest is unexplained. V and J calls and clone size follow that table, whereas D and trimming were derived from the DNA. For this sample there are about 360,000 clones; 10% to 15% appear just once. The biggest ten clones account for about 0.017% of the sample.

The material sequenced was naive CD4+ T cells from blood. Explained via the paper, the cell subset or site label denotes: true naive CD4+ T cells. The TCR sequence derives from a man between 18 and 35 years old in good health. The chain was built from TRBV28 and TRBJ1-2; TRBD1 aligns with 7 central bases. The bases read TGTGCCAGCACCAACGCGGGAGGACAGGCGCCTTTTAATGGCTACACCTTC. It translates to CASTNAGGQAPFNGYTF.